The 3 T cell receptor beta chains presented below share a single source sample, sequenced in a study of T cells after yellow fever vaccination. TCRdb re-derived calls from the 5' RACE reads in MiXCR, one entry per CDR3 protein. The sample lists about 69,000 distinct CDR3 sequences, about 6% occurring once. The material sequenced was CD4+ T cells sorted from PBMCs, taken less than 18 days after the first yellow fever vaccination. The receptors stem from a man between 18 and 35 years old who received the YFV17D yellow fever vaccine.

This clonotype was recorded many times. The CDR3 nucleotides are TGTGCCAGCAGCGGACAGGGAGGAGACTACGAGCAGTACTTC. Translating it yields CASSGQGGDYEQYF. The genes are TRBV7-2 and TRBJ2-7; 8 positions match TRBD1. The CDR3 runs 14 residues. Per germline, CDR1 SGHTA and CDR2 FQGNSA. After removal of 5 bases from V and 3 bases from J, the junction contained 6 bases not matched to a gene.

This clonotype occurred many times. V usage is TRBV7-9 and J usage is TRBJ2-5; TRBD2 aligns across 9 bases. J gave up 2 bases and V 1 base, and 2 bases lay outside the gene matches. Germline V CDR1 and CDR2: SEHNR, FQNEAQ (reference sequence). The CDR3 runs 15 residues. DNA of the CDR3: TGTGCCAGCAGCTTAGTCCTAGCGGGGCAAGAGACCCAGTACTTC. It codes for CASSLVLAGQETQYF.

Worth noting for this clonotype: This could be a read error, since a much larger clone is one nucleotide away. V is TRBV6-1 and J is TRBJ2-1; no reliable D call. Trimming stripped 7 bases from V and 6 bases from J, with 22 bases between. CDR3 length equals 16 residues. Per the germline V gene, CDR1 is MNHNS and CDR2 is SASEGT. CDR3 loop: CASTIRSKKLGNEQFF. CDR3 nucleotide sequence: TGTGCCAGCACAATACGTTCGAAAAAACTCGGCAATGAGCAGTTCTTC.